What follows are 24 T cell receptor beta chains derived from one specimen sequenced in a study of CD8+ T cells in alopecia areata. cDNA reverse transcribed from extracted RNA served as the sequencing template. Here immunoSEQ multiplex PCR was the method, and the copy in TCRdb shows in-frame clones only, minus some. The sample records some 200,000 clones, just over 55% being singletons. What was sequenced was CD8+ T cells sorted from blood. The receptors originated from a human donor in good health.

This sequence joins TRBV5-1 and TRBJ2-2; D may be TRBD1 (5 bases). V was shortened by 7 bases and J by 4 bases, with 14 bases between the two germline ends. The length of the CDR3 is 14 residues. Germline V lookup: CDR1 SGHRS, CDR2 YFSETQ. CDR3 nucleotides: TGCGCCAGCTGTGACAGTGGGGTCACCGGGGAGCTGTTTTTT. Its translation: CASCDSGVTGELFF.

This clone was observed a few times. The chain has TRBV19 and TRBJ2-1; D is undetermined. This CDR3 comprises 14 residues. Germline CDR1 LNHDA, CDR2 SQIVND (reference sequence). V was cut by 3 bases and J by 10 bases, with 16 bases left in between. The CDR3 loop reads CASSMELLVGEQFF. CDR3 DNA sequence: TGTGCCAGTAGTATGGAACTTTTGGTTGGGGAGCAGTTCTTC.

The chain couples TRBV7-6 to TRBJ1-2; 9 bases agree with TRBD1. The CDR3 consists of 13 residues. Germline CDR1 is SGHVS and CDR2 is FNYEAQ. Trimming took 4 bases from V and 7 from J; bases not matched to a gene: 4. CDR3 coding DNA: TGTGCCAGCAGCTCAACAGGGGGCGGTGGCTACACCTTC. Protein: CASSSTGGGGYTF.

There are a few counts of this clone. The chain has TRBV29-1 and TRBJ2-7, with 8 nucleotides matching TRBD1. CDR1 and CDR2 (germline): SQVTM, ANQGSEA. The V segment lost 2 bases and the J segment 7 bases; nucleotides outside the gene matches: 4. The CDR3 length is 12 residues. For the CDR3, the DNA is TGCAGCGTTGAACAGGGGGCGGGTGAGCAGTACTTC. Encoded protein: CSVEQGAGEQYF.

This clone has just a few counts. The rearrangement joins TRBV27 to TRBJ1-1; 11 bases line up with TRBD1. Germline V lookup: CDR1 MNHEY, CDR2 SMNVEV (reference sequence). This CDR3 is 15 amino acids long. V shed 5 bases and J 4 bases; nucleotides not matched to a gene: 6. CDR3 residues: CASSRSGTGGTEAFF. In DNA, the CDR3 is TGTGCCAGCAGTCGCTCCGGGACAGGGGGCACTGAAGCTTTCTTT.

Here the CDR3 reads CASSVGDRANTIYF. The CDR3 coding sequence is TGTGCCAGCAGCGTAGGCGACAGAGCAAACACCATATATTTT. This chain joins TRBV9 and TRBJ1-3; a weak D match, TRBD1 (5 bases). With 0 bases removed from V and 6 bases from J, the gap between germline ends came to 10 bases. Germline V gene lookup returns CDR1 SGDLS and CDR2 YYNGEE. The CDR3 consists of 14 residues.

The V and J genes are TRBV15 and TRBJ2-1, with TRBD1 matching over 9 bases. Germline CDR1 LNHNV, CDR2 YYDKDF (reference sequence). The CDR3 length is 16 residues. Germline trimming cut 3 bases from V and 5 bases from J; bases unmatched to any gene: 8. The CDR3 DNA reads as TGTGCCACCAGCAGGGTCCGGGACAGGGCTGACAATGAGCAGTTCTTC. It specifies CATSRVRDRADNEQFF.

This sequence joins TRBV30 and TRBJ1-2; D is ambiguous. CDR1 is GTSNPN and CDR2 is SVGIG in the germline V gene (reference sequence). The CDR3 covers 12 residues. The V end lost 4 bases, the J end lost 7 bases, and 13 bases lay between the germline ends. The CDR3 loop reads CAWMRQELGYTF. Here the CDR3 DNA reads TGTGCCTGGATGCGTCAGGAGCTTGGCTACACCTTC.

The chain combines TRBV7-3 with TRBJ1-1; D is possibly TRBD1 (5 bases). Between the trimmed V and J ends, which lost 5 bases and 2 bases, there was a span of 12 bases. The germline gives CDR1 SGHTA, CDR2 FQGTGA. The CDR3 spans 14 residues. Here the CDR3 reads CASSRYRFNTEAFF. Written as DNA, the CDR3 is TGTGCCAGCAGCAGGTACAGGTTTAACACTGAAGCTTTCTTT.

The genes are TRBV5-6 and TRBJ1-2, with 8 bases that match TRBD1. From germline, CDR1 is SGHDT and CDR2 YYEEEE. The CDR3 extends over 17 amino acids. J was trimmed by 3 bases and V by 3 bases; bases with no gene match: 13. The CDR3 here is CASSWEDRDDLDYGYTF. CDR3 coding DNA: TGTGCCAGCAGCTGGGAGGACAGGGACGACTTGGACTATGGCTACACCTTC.

This clone has more than one count but fewer than ten. This sequence joins TRBV18 and TRBJ2-1; D gene uncertain. CDR1 KGHSH and CDR2 LQKENI come from the germline V gene. The V end was cut by 6 bases, the J end by 8 bases, with 14 bases between. This CDR3 comprises 13 residues. CDR3 coding DNA: TGTGCCAGCTCCCCCGGTCCTGGTGATGAGCAGTTCTTC. This encodes CASSPGPGDEQFF.

V usage is TRBV7-9 and J usage is TRBJ2-1; TRBD2 matches 8 bases. Per the germline V gene, CDR1 is SEHNR and CDR2 is FQNEAQ (reference sequence). V was pared by 8 bases and J by 1 base, with 10 bases of the junction left unmatched. This CDR3 is built from 16 residues. CDR3 nucleotide sequence: TGTGCCAGCTCCCCCCTCGGGGGGGCATCCTACAATGAGCAGTTCTTC. This translates into CASSPLGGASYNEQFF.

The rearrangement uses TRBV4-1 and TRBJ1-2; a possible D gene is TRBD1 (6 bases). Trimming cost V 0 bases and J 5 bases, with 13 bases left between them. The CDR3 contains 15 residues. The germline V gene has CDR1 MGHRA and CDR2 YSYEKL. DNA of the CDR3: TGCGCCAGCAGCCAAGAATTGCAGGACAGTTATGGCTACACCTTC. Its protein is CASSQELQDSYGYTF.

The chain uses TRBV7-9 and TRBJ2-7; a weak D match, TRBD2 (5 bases). This CDR3 region has 15 residues. The V end was cut by 5 bases, the J end by 5 bases, with 19 bases between. Germline assignment: CDR1 SEHNR and CDR2 FQNEAQ (reference sequence). CDR3 bases: TGTGCCAGCAGCCCCTCCGGGATCTCCCCAAACGAGCAGTACTTC. Translating gives CASSPSGISPNEQYF.

This clone showed up just once. CDR3 DNA: TGTGCCAGCAGCTTAGTAGCGGGGCCAACAGATACGCAGTATTTT. Its translation is CASSLVAGPTDTQYF. This chain uses TRBV7-6 with TRBJ2-3; TRBD2 matches 8 bases. V gave up 1 base and J gave up 3 bases; unmatched junction bases: 3. CDR3 size: 15 residues. Germline loops: CDR1 SGHVS, CDR2 FNYEAQ.

The DNA for the CDR3 is TGCAGCGTTGCCGGGGACAGAGATCAGCCCCAGCATTTT. The encoded protein is CSVAGDRDQPQHF. J is TRBJ1-5 and V is TRBV29-1, with TRBD1 matching 7 bases. Trimming took 4 bases from V and 5 from J; bases not matched to a gene: 5. Germline CDR1 SQVTM, CDR2 ANQGSEA. The CDR3 length is 13 residues.

The rearrangement uses TRBV2 and TRBJ1-2; no clear D. Deletions cut 8 bases from V and 8 bases from J, with 12 bases between. The V gene's germline CDR1 is SNHLY and CDR2 FYNNEI. The CDR3 sequence is 11 residues long. This chain's CDR3 is CASGRAFGYTF. The CDR3 DNA is TGTGCCAGCGGGAGGGCCTTCGGCTACACCTTC.

The V gene is TRBV4-1, the J gene TRBJ1-6, with D hard to call. The ends were cut back, 4 bases at V and 5 bases at J, with 15 bases in the middle. Germline CDR1 reads MGHRA; CDR2 reads YSYEKL. This CDR3 has 16 amino acids. CDR3 in amino acids: CASSLFAGIDNSPLHF. In nucleotides, the CDR3 is TGCGCCAGCAGCCTCTTCGCGGGAATCGATAATTCACCCCTCCACTTT.

The genes are TRBV5-1 and TRBJ2-2, with 7 bases matching TRBD1. The germline V gene encodes CDR1 SGHRS and CDR2 YFSETQ. The CDR3 runs 16 residues. V lost 4 bases and J lost 3; bases outside the gene matches: 9. The CDR3 sequence is CASSLSGQTYTGELFF. The CDR3 nucleotides read TGCGCCAGCAGCCTGTCGGGACAGACCTACACCGGGGAGCTGTTTTTT.

A word on this clone: Without the conserved terminal phenylalanine or tryptophan, this CDR3 likely stems from a read error. The gene calls are TRBV9 and TRBJ2-3, with D hard to call. Trimming stripped 3 bases from V and 2 bases from J, with 10 bases between. Germline V gene lookup returns CDR1 SGDLS and CDR2 YYNGEE. The CDR3 has 14 residues. In DNA form, the CDR3 reads TGTGCCAGCAGCGGAAGCGTTCTCACAGATACGCAGTATCTT. It is translated as CASSGSVLTDTQYL.

The V call is TRBV30, the J call TRBJ2-7, with 11 positions matching TRBD2. V dropped 3 bases and J dropped 3; count of bases not matched to a gene: 19. Germline V gene data show CDR1 as GTSNPN and CDR2 as SVGIG (reference sequence). This CDR3 is 19 amino acids long. CDR3 in DNA: TGTGCCTGGAGCGACCCCGTAGCGGGGGGGCCTAGAGGTTTCTACGAGCAGTACTTC. This gives the protein CAWSDPVAGGPRGFYEQYF.

In nucleotides, the CDR3 is TGTGCCAGCAGTTTGGGGGGGGACTTCGCAGATACGCAGTATTTT. This gives the protein CASSLGGDFADTQYF. The V and J genes are TRBV27 and TRBJ2-3; 7 bases map to TRBD2. The V gene's germline CDR1 is MNHEY and CDR2 SMNVEV (reference sequence). The CDR3 extends over 15 amino acids. Germline trimming cut 3 bases from V and 4 bases from J; bases unmatched to any gene: 7.

The V and J genes are TRBV7-9 and TRBJ1-5; D call uncertain. The germline V and J ends were trimmed by 1 base and 0 bases, with 7 bases remaining between them. Germline V lookup: CDR1 SEHNR, CDR2 FQNEAQ (reference sequence). The CDR3 has 15 amino acids. The CDR3 reads CASSLGSNSNQPQHF. The CDR3 DNA reads TGTGCCAGCAGCTTAGGCAGTAATAGCAATCAGCCCCAGCATTTT. The complete variable domain, with remaining parts taken from reference TRBV7-9 and TRBJ1-5, reads DTGVSQNPRHKITKRGQNVTFRCDPISEHNRLYWYRQTLGQGPEFLTYFQNEAQLEKSRLLSDRFSAERPKGSFSTLEIQRTEQGDSAMYLCASSLGSNSNQPQHFGDGTRLSIL.

The genes are TRBV19 and TRBJ2-3; 10 nucleotides agree with TRBD2. Germline CDR1 LNHDA, CDR2 SQIVND (reference sequence). The CDR3 extends over 13 amino acids. Trimming took 8 bases from V and 3 from J; bases not matched to a gene: 2. The CDR3 DNA follows: TGTGCCAGTCTAGCGGGGGAAACAGATACGCAGTATTTT. Translating gives CASLAGETDTQYF.